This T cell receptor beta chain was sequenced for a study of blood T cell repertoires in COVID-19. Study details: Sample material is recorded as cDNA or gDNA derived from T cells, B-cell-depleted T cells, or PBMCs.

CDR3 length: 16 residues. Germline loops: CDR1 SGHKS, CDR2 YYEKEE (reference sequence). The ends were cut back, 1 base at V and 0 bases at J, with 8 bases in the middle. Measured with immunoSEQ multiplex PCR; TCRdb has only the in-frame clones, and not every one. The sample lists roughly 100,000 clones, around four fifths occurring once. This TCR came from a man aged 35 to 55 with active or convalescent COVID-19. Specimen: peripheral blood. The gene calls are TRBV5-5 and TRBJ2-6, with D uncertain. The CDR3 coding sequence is TGTGCCAGCAGCTTGACACAATTCTCTGGGGCCAACGTCCTGACTTTC. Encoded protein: CASSLTQFSGANVLTF.